Below are 13 T cell receptor beta chains sequenced from a single sample in a study of blood T cell repertoires in COVID-19 (dated by TCRdb to the early 2020s). Preparation of the library involved the immunoSEQ multiplex PCR assay. This immuneACCESS table, as held by TCRdb, lists in-frame sequences with V and J called but not all clones. Of the missing ones, under half trace to an unresolved V gene in checked studies; the others have no known cause. The table for this sample lists about 220,000 clones; around 86% of them were counted only once. 4.5% to 5.5% of the sample belongs to the ten largest clones. The sequenced sample consisted of peripheral blood. The origin of the receptors is a woman between 70 and 85 years old with COVID-19, enrolled during active disease.

V usage is TRBV5-1 and J usage is TRBJ2-7; a possible D gene is TRBD1 (6 bases). V lost 8 bases and J lost 2, with 20 bases in between. Germline V gene sequence: CDR1 SGHRS, CDR2 YFSETQ. The CDR3 is 15 amino acids. The CDR3 bases are TGCGCCAGTACAAAAGGCGGACAGAGTACCTACGAGCAGTACTTC. Protein sequence: CASTKGGQSTYEQYF. Looking up the rest from reference TRBV5-1 and TRBJ2-7 gives the full variable domain: KAGVTQTPRYLIKTRGQQVTLSCSPISGHRSVSWYQQTPGQGLQFLFEYFSETQRNKGNFPGRFSGRQFSNSRSEMNVSTLELGDSALYLCASTKGGQSTYEQYFGPGTRLTVT.

The genes are TRBV28 and TRBJ2-1; TRBD2 matches at 11 bases. The CDR3 loop spans 18 amino acids. V lost 5 bases, J lost 0 bases, and 9 bases stayed unmatched. Germline lookup yields CDR1 MDHEN and CDR2 SYDVKM. The CDR3 loop reads CASSSLAGGTISYNEQFF. DNA of the CDR3: TGTGCCAGCAGTAGTCTAGCGGGAGGTACCATCTCCTACAATGAGCAGTTCTTC.

Only one count was recorded for this clone. The rearrangement uses TRBV19 and TRBJ2-7, with D perhaps matching TRBD2 (6 bases). Trimming stripped 5 bases from V and 3 bases from J, with 14 bases between. CDR3 length: 14 residues. CDR1 LNHDA and CDR2 SQIVND come from the germline V gene (reference sequence). CDR3 residues: CASSPSGVFYEQYF. The CDR3 DNA sequence: TGTGCCAGTAGTCCTTCGGGAGTATTCTACGAGCAGTACTTC.

V gene TRBV7-2 combines with J gene TRBJ2-1; TRBD2 aligns across 13 bases. The ends lost 1 base at V and 2 bases at J; junction bases unmatched: 5. The CDR3 runs to 18 residues. Germline CDR1 and CDR2: SGHTA and FQGNSA. The chain's CDR3 is CASSLGTSGRRTYNEQFF. For the CDR3, the DNA is TGTGCCAGCAGCTTAGGGACTAGCGGGAGAAGGACCTACAATGAGCAGTTCTTC.

The gene calls are TRBV29-1 and TRBJ2-5; TRBD2 agrees at 13 bases. The junction had 8 bases not matched to a gene; V was cut back by 5 bases and J by 2 bases. This CDR3 has 16 amino acids. Germline CDR1 and CDR2: SQVTM and ANQGSEA. This chain's CDR3 is CSVLGLAGVRQETQYF. As DNA, the CDR3 is TGCAGCGTTCTTGGACTAGCGGGAGTGAGGCAAGAGACCCAGTACTTC.

The V and J genes are TRBV7-9 and TRBJ1-4, with D hard to call. This CDR3 comprises 12 residues. Germline V CDR1 and CDR2: SEHNR, FQNEAQ (reference sequence). Trimming removed 4 bases from V and 8 bases from J, with 8 bases in between. The CDR3: CASSSGMEKLFF. DNA of the CDR3: TGTGCCAGCAGCTCGGGTATGGAAAAACTGTTTTTT.

The rearrangement uses TRBV18 and TRBJ1-4; 7 nucleotides line up with TRBD1. The CDR3 spans 15 residues. Trimming removed 4 bases from V and 8 bases from J; junction bases left unmatched: 10. The germline CDR1 and CDR2 sequences are KGHSH and LQKENI. The CDR3 nucleotides are TGTGCCAGCTCACTATCCCGAACAGGGGAGGAAAAACTGTTTTTT. It codes for CASSLSRTGEEKLFF.

This chain links TRBV18 with TRBJ2-5; D is perhaps TRBD2 (6 bases). CDR1 KGHSH and CDR2 LQKENI come from the germline V gene. The CDR3 loop spans 14 amino acids. V was shortened by 5 bases and J by 4 bases, with 14 bases between the two germline ends. CDR3 residues: CASSMVGGGETQYF. The CDR3 nucleotides read TGTGCCAGCTCAATGGTGGGAGGAGGAGAGACCCAGTACTTC.

The chain joins TRBV5-5 to TRBJ1-1, with D perhaps TRBD1 (5 bases). Germline CDR1 is SGHKS and CDR2 is YYEKEE (reference sequence). The CDR3 consists of 17 residues. The V and J ends lost 2 bases and 0 bases respectively, with 17 bases between them. The CDR3 loop reads CASSFGRAGHLNTEAFF. The DNA of the CDR3 is TGTGCCAGCAGCTTCGGTCGGGCAGGGCATTTGAACACTGAAGCTTTCTTT.

DNA for the CDR3: TGTGCCAGCAGCTCCGGTTGGACAGCCGAGACCCAGTACTTC. It is translated as CASSSGWTAETQYF. The chain recombines TRBV7-2 with TRBJ2-5; a weak D match, TRBD1 (6 bases). There are 14 residues in the CDR3. Trimming left V 4 bases short and J 5 bases short, with 14 bases between. Germline CDR1 reads SGHTA; CDR2 reads FQGNSA.

The V gene is TRBV2, the J gene TRBJ2-1; 8 bases are a match to TRBD2. V lost 5 bases and J lost 10; bases outside the gene matches: 10. This CDR3 contains 14 residues. Germline V gene lookup returns CDR1 SNHLY and CDR2 FYNNEI. CDR3 nucleotide sequence: TGTGCCAGCAGTTTCGGAGCGGGAGTCGGGGAGCAGTTCTTC. This codes for CASSFGAGVGEQFF.

This clone has a single count. The chain is built from TRBV7-3 and TRBJ1-1; tentative D call: TRBD1 (6 bases). Germline V CDR1 and CDR2: SGHTA, FQGTGA. Trimming removed 3 bases at V and 6 bases at J, with 11 bases between. The CDR3 is made up of 13 amino acids. CDR3 region: CASSLNRVPEAFF. The CDR3 DNA reads TGTGCCAGCAGCTTGAACAGGGTCCCTGAAGCTTTCTTT. The whole variable domain, remainder taken from reference TRBV7-3 and TRBJ1-1, is GAGVSQTPSNKVTEKGKYVELRCDPISGHTALYWYRQSLGQGPEFLIYFQGTGAADDSGLPNDRFFAVRPEGSVSTLKIQRTERGDSAVYLCASSLNRVPEAFFGQGTRLTVV.

The genes are TRBV7-2 and TRBJ2-7; TRBD1 is a possible D gene (5 bases). Germline V gene lookup returns CDR1 SGHTA and CDR2 FQGNSA. V dropped 1 base and J dropped 4 bases, with 8 bases sitting between them. The CDR3 is 13 amino acids. Written as DNA, the CDR3 is TGTGCCAGCAGCTTAGACAGGAGTTACGAGCAGTACTTC. Its protein is CASSLDRSYEQYF.